These 8 T cell receptor beta chains came from one sample sequenced in a study of regulatory T cells in long-lasting Graves disease. The time point is: persistent/refractory GD, antithyroid drugs over 5 years with positive TRAb. PBMC RNA was the source of the TCR library. According to the study, TCR beta libraries were built with iRepertoire HTBI primers and CDR3-region Arm-PCR. TCRdb reprocessed the multiplex PCR reads via MiXCR and lists one record per CDR3 protein. The sample lists about 400,000 distinct CDR3 sequences, more than 20% seen once, with less than 25% in the top ten. The material sequenced was peripheral blood mononuclear cells (PBMCs), taken when the disease was refractory, from a patient treated with antithyroid drugs. These receptors originate from a female donor with Graves disease.

The gene calls are TRBV20-1 and TRBJ2-7; D ambiguous. V lost 2 bases and J lost 7, with 21 bases in between. Germline CDR1 is DFQATT and CDR2 is SNEGSKA (reference sequence). The CDR3 spans 15 residues. The CDR3 bases are TGCAGTGCTAGATTGGTCTTGGGTGGAAATCAGGAGCAGTACTTC. The encoded protein is CSARLVLGGNQEQYF.

CDR3 in amino acids: CASSQGTSNEQYF. CDR3 coding DNA: TGCGCCAGCAGTCAAGGGACTAGCAACGAGCAGTACTTC. This chain joins TRBV5-1 and TRBJ2-7; 9 positions agree with TRBD2. Germline lookup yields CDR1 SGHRS and CDR2 YFSETQ. V was pared by 5 bases and J by 5 bases, with 5 bases of the junction left unmatched. The CDR3 contains 13 residues.

The V call is TRBV30, the J call TRBJ2-3; 8 bases fit TRBD1. V was pared by 2 bases and J by 1 base, with 2 bases of the junction left unmatched. Per the germline V gene, CDR1 is GTSNPN and CDR2 is SVGIG (reference sequence). CDR3 length: 14 residues. This CDR3 is CAWSRGQGTDTQYF. CDR3 in DNA: TGTGCCTGGAGTAGGGGACAGGGCACAGATACGCAGTATTTT.

Turning to this clonotype: Since a much larger clone is just one base distant, this may be a read error. The rearrangement links TRBV12-3 or TRBV12-4 to TRBJ1-5; 9 positions match TRBD1. This CDR3 contains 15 residues. CDR3: CAGSLGQGESQPQHF. The CDR3 DNA reads TGTGCCGGCAGTTTGGGACAGGGAGAGAGTCAGCCCCAGCATTTT.

This chain joins TRBV4-2 and TRBJ2-6; possibly TRBD2 for D (6 bases). The CDR3 consists of 19 residues. CDR1 and CDR2 (germline): LGHNA, YNFKEQ. V dropped 0 bases and J dropped 2 bases, with 17 bases sitting between them. CDR3 in DNA: TGTGCCAGCAGCCAAGAATGGAGGGGAACGGGAGCTGGGGCCAACGTCCTGACTTTC. Protein sequence: CASSQEWRGTGAGANVLTF.

This clonotype was recorded at least ten times. The chain recombines TRBV7-2 with TRBJ2-2; a possible D gene is TRBD1 (6 bases). This CDR3 comprises 15 residues. V shed 1 base and J shed 6 bases, with 12 bases lying between them. CDR1 SGHTA and CDR2 FQGNSA come from the germline V gene. The CDR3 loop is CASSLDTGWAGELFF. Written as DNA, the CDR3 is TGTGCCAGCAGCTTAGATACAGGGTGGGCCGGGGAGCTGTTTTTT.

This clonotype has ten or more counts. The rearrangement joins TRBV12-3 or TRBV12-4 to TRBJ1-6; D unresolved. V dropped 4 bases and J dropped 8 bases, with 9 bases sitting between them. The CDR3 totals 13 residues. CDR3 coding DNA: TGTGCCAGCAGTTCTGACGGGCATTCACCCCTCCACTTT. This codes for CASSSDGHSPLHF.

This clonotype has more than one count but fewer than ten. V and J are TRBV6-2 or TRBV6-3 and TRBJ1-6; no clear D gene. V lost 7 bases and J 2 bases, leaving 12 bases between the germline ends. Germline values: CDR1 MNHEY, CDR2 SVGEGT. The CDR3 length is 15 residues. The CDR3 loop is CASTPARTYNSPLHF. The CDR3, as DNA: TGTGCCAGCACCCCCGCCAGGACCTATAATTCACCCCTCCACTTT.